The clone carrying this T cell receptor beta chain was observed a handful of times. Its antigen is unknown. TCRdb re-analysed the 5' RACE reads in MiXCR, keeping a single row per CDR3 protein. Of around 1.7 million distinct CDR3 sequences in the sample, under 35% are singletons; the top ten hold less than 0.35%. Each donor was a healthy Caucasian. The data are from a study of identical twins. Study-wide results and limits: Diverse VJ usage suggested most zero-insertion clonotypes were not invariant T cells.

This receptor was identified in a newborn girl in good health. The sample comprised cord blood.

The CDR3 DNA follows: TGTGCCAGCAGTCCGCACGGGACAAATCATGGCTACACCTTC. Its protein product is CASSPHGTNHGYTF. The genes are TRBV28 and TRBJ1-2; D possibly corresponds to TRBD1 (6 bases). There are 14 residues in the CDR3. Trimming took off 5 bases at V and 6 bases at J, with 16 bases between the two ends. Germline loops: CDR1 MDHEN, CDR2 SYDVKM.